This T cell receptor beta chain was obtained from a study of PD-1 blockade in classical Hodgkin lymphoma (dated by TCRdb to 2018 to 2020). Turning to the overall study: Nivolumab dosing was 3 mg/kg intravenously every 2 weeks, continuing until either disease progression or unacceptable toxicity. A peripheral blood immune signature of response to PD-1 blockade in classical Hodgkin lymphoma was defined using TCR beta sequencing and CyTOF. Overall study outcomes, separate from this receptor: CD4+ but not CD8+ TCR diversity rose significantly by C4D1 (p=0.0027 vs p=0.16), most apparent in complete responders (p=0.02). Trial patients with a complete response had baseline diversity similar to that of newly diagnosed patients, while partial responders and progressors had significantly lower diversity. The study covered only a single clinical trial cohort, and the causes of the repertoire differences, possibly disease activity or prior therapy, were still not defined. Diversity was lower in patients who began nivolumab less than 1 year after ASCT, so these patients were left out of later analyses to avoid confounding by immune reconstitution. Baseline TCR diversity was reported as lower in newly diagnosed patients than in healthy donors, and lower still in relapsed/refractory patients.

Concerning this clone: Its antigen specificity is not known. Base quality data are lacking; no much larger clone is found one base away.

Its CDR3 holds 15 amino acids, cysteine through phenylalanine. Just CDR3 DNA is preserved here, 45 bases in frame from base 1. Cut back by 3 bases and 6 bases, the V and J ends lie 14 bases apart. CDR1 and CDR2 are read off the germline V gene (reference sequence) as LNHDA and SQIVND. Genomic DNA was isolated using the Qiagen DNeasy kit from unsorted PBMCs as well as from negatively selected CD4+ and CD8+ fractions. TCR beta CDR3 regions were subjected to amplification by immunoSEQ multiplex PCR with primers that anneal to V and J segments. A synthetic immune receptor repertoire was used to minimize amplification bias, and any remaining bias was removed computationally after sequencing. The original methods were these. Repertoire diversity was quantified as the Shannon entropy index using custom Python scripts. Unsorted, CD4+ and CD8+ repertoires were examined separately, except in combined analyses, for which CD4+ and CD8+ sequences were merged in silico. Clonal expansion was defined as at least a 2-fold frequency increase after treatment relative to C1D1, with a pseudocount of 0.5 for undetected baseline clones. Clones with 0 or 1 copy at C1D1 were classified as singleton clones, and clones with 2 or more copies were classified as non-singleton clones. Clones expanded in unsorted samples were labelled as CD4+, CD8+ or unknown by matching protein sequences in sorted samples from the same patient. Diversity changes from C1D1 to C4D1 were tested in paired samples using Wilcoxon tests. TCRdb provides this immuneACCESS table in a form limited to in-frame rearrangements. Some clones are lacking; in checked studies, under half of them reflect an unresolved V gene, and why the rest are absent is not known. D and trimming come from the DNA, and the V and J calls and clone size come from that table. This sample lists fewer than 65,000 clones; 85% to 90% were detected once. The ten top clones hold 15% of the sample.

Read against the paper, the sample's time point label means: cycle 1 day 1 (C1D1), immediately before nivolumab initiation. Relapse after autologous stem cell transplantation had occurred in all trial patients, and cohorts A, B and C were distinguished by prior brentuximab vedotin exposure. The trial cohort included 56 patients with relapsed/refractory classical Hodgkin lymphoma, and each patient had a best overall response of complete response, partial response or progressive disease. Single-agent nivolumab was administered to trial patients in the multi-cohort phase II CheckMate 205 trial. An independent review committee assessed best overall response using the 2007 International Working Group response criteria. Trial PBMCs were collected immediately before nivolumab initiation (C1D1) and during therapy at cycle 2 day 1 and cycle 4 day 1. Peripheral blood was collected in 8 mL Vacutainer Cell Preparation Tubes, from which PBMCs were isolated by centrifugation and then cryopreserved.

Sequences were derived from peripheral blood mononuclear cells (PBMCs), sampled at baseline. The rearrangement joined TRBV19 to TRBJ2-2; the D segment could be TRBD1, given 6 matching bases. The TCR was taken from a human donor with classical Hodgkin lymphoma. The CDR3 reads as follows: CASSIQQGIPGELFF. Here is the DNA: TGTGCCAGTAGTATTCAGCAGGGGATTCCCGGGGAGCTGTTTTTT.